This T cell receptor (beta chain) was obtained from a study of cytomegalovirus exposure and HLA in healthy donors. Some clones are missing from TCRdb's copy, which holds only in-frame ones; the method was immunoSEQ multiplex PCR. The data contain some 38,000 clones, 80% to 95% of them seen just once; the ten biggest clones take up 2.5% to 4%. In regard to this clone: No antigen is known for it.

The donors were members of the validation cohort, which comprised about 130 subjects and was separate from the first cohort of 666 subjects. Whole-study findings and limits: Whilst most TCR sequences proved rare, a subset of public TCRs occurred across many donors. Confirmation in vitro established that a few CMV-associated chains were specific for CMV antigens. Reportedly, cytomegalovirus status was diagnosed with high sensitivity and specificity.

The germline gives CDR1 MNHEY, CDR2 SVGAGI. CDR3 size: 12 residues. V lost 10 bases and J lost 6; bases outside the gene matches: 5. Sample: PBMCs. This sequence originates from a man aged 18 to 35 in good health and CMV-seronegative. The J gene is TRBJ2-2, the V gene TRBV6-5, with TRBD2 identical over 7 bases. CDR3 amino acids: CAIQGGPGELFF. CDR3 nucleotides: TGTGCCATCCAGGGAGGGCCCGGGGAGCTGTTTTTT.